This T cell receptor beta chain was sequenced in a study of cytomegalovirus exposure and HLA in healthy donors. The PCR used 60 Vbeta and 13 Jbeta primers. Clones were read by immunoSEQ multiplex PCR, and TCRdb kept only the in-frame ones, dropping some. The repertoire includes 150,000 to 200,000 clones, under 70% of them detected once, and about 10% sits in the top ten. To note about this clone: Its antigen is undetermined.

Germline V gives CDR1 MNHNY, CDR2 SVGAGI (reference sequence). The CDR3 sequence is 15 residues long. V was pared by 7 bases and J by 1 base, with 13 bases between. Study results and limitations: Clonal expansion, a later analysis showed, was greater in HLA-associated TCR beta chains than in equally common others.

Material: PBMCs. The source of this sequence is a man aged 25 to 40 in good health and CMV-seropositive. The chain joins TRBV6-6 to TRBJ1-4; D ambiguous. CDR3 sequence reads: CASTRPTGTNEKLFF. Written as DNA, the CDR3 is TGTGCCAGCACCCGACCCACGGGAACTAATGAAAAACTGTTTTTT.